The 15 T cell receptor beta chains below come from one sample, sequenced in a study of T cell clonality in common variable immunodeficiency. Data came from immunoSEQ multiplex PCR; TCRdb stores just in-frame clones and leaves some out. The sample yields some 40,000 clones, without any singletons. The sample comprised peripheral blood mononuclear cells. Receptors originate from a person aged 18 to 75 in good health.

There are many counts of this clone. The sequenced CDR3 bases are TGCAGTGCCCTGGACAGGGGTGGCAATCAGCCC. Encoded protein: CSALDRGGNQP. Given in full, the CDR3 is CSALDRGGNQPQHF. The chain combines TRBV20-1 with TRBJ1-5; 9 bases align to TRBD1. With the read ending 3 residues before the CDR3 end, the germline J gene is used to fill in that end. The CDR3 contains 14 residues. Germline V gene sequence: CDR1 DFQATT, CDR2 SNEGSKA (reference sequence). V was clipped by 6 bases and J by 2 bases; unmatched bases: 5.

In its sample, this clone was seen many times. The CDR3 end lies 3 residues beyond the end of the read and is filled in from the germline J gene. The chain recombines TRBV6-1 with TRBJ1-5; D might be TRBD1 (5 bases). This CDR3 is 14 amino acids long. CDR1 and CDR2 from the germline V gene are MNHNS and SASEGT. V lost 4 bases and J 4 bases, leaving 11 bases between the germline ends. The CDR3: CASSVVRENQPQHF. CDR3 bases read: TGTGCCAGCAGTGTAGTCAGGGAAAATCAGCCC.

As for this clone: Germline and junction disagree at one end, which may indicate a read error. With the read ending 3 residues before the CDR3 end, the germline J gene is used to fill in that end. Other DNA sequences within the sample encode an identical CDR3. The chain uses TRBV20-1 and TRBJ1-3, with 7 bases fitting TRBD1. This CDR3 comprises 14 residues. Germline-derived CDR1 and CDR2 are DFQATT and SNEGSKA (reference sequence). The CDR3 here is CSARAQGFGNTIYF. The CDR3 DNA, read in part, is TGCAGTGCTAGAGCACAGGGGTTCGGAAACACA.

This clone showed up many times. The sequence runs out 3 residues before the end of the CDR3; the remainder is reconstructed from the germline J gene. This chain connects TRBV19 to TRBJ1-5; TRBD1 aligns across 10 bases. Losses at the gene ends were 4 bases for V and 0 bases for J; bases not matched to a gene: 18. The CDR3 length is 21 residues. CDR1 and CDR2 from the germline V gene are LNHDA and SQIVND (reference sequence). The chain's CDR3 is CASSKSRPGQGPKNSNQPQHF. Partial CDR3 DNA: TGTGCCAGTAGTAAGAGTCGACCGGGACAGGGGCCGAAAAATAGCAATCAGCCC.

This clone showed up many times. The read ends 3 residues early relative to the CDR3; the germline J gene fills the gap. The chain joins TRBV7-2 to TRBJ1-4; 9 bases are a match to TRBD1. Trimming cost V 5 bases and J 8 bases; bases outside gene matches: 9. Germline-derived CDR1 and CDR2 are SGHTA and FQGNSA. The CDR3 sequence is 15 residues long. The CDR3 here is CASSPTGQGQEKLFF. The CDR3 bases that were read are TGTGCCAGCAGCCCGACGGGACAGGGCCAGGAAAAA.

The sample holds many counts of this clone. With the read ending 3 residues before the CDR3 end, the germline J gene is used to fill in that end. V and J are TRBV5-1 and TRBJ2-3; D remains ambiguous. CDR1 is SGHRS and CDR2 is YFSETQ in the germline V gene. The CDR3 loop spans 12 amino acids. The CDR3 protein is CASSSSLQTQYF. The CDR3 DNA, read in part, is TGCGCCAGCAGCTCGTCCTTGCAGACG. Based on the CDR3 plus reference TRBV5-1 and TRBJ2-3, the full variable domain is KAGVTQTPRYLIKTRGQQVTLSCSPISGHRSVSWYQQTPGQGLQFLFEYFSETQRNKGNFPGRFSGRQFSNSRSEMNVSTLELGDSALYLCASSSSLQTQYFGPGTRLTVL.

Ten or more counts support this clone. Sequencing ends 3 residues short of the CDR3 end; the germline J gene provides the rest. This rearrangement joins TRBV4-1 to TRBJ2-6, with 9 bases identical to TRBD1. The CDR3 has 16 amino acids. V trimming: 3 bases; J trimming: 1 base; junction bases outside the gene matches: 1. The germline V gene encodes CDR1 MGHRA and CDR2 YSYEKL. Partial CDR3 DNA: TGCGCCAGCAGCCAGGGACAGGGTTCTGGGGCCAACGTC. Protein: CASSQGQGSGANV. The whole CDR3 protein is CASSQGQGSGANVLTF.

In its sample, this clone was seen many times. The CDR3 goes on 3 residues after the read ends, and that part is filled in from the germline J gene. This chain uses TRBV7-6 with TRBJ2-3; no firm D call. Germline assignment: CDR1 SGHVS and CDR2 FNYEAQ. The germline V and J ends were trimmed by 2 bases and 3 bases, with 6 bases remaining between them. The CDR3 has 13 amino acids. CDR3 amino acids: CASSLIQTDTQYF. The part of the CDR3 DNA that was read is TGTGCCAGCAGCTTAATCCAGACAGATACG.

Notes on this clone: The sequenced fragment ends 3 residues before the CDR3 boundary, so the rest is inferred from the germline J gene. The chain couples TRBV2 to TRBJ1-1; tentatively, D is TRBD1 (6 bases). Germline CDR1 reads SNHLY; CDR2 reads FYNNEI. The CDR3 sequence is 15 residues long. The V gene lost 4 bases and the J gene lost 0 bases, with 12 bases spanning the gap. CDR3 loop: CASSAGGQLNTEAFF. The part of the CDR3 DNA that was read is TGTGCCAGCAGTGCGGGGGGGCAGTTGAACACTGAA.

This clone was observed many times. Read sequence stops 3 residues before the CDR3 end, and the germline J gene provides the missing end. The V gene is TRBV30, the J gene TRBJ2-3; 10 bases are shared with TRBD1. After removal of 7 bases from V and 5 bases from J, the junction contained 6 bases not matched to a gene. This CDR3 is built from 13 residues. From germline, CDR1 is GTSNPN and CDR2 SVGIG (reference sequence). The sequenced part of the CDR3 DNA is TGTGCCTCGACAGGGGGCTGGGTAGATACG. Amino acid sequence: CASTGGWVDT. The whole CDR3 region reads CASTGGWVDTQYF.

This clone came up many times. The read halts 3 residues ahead of the CDR3 end, with the missing end drawn from the germline J gene. The chain recombines TRBV6-1 with TRBJ1-1; D is undetermined. Trimming pared 2 bases from V and 1 base from J, leaving 5 bases between. The germline V gene has CDR1 MNHNS and CDR2 SASEGT. CDR3 length: 13 residues. The CDR3 loop reads CASSEKQNTEAFF. The part of the CDR3 DNA that was read is TGTGCCAGCAGTGAAAAACAGAACACTGAA.

This clone was seen only a few times. The read terminates 3 residues before the CDR3 end, so the remaining end is supplied by the germline J gene. This sequence joins TRBV27 and TRBJ2-7; D uncertain. The CDR3 loop spans 11 amino acids. Deletions cut 8 bases from V and 0 bases from J, with 5 bases between. Germline V CDR1 and CDR2: MNHEY, SMNVEV (reference sequence). The CDR3 protein is CASVSSYEQYF. The sequenced part of the CDR3 DNA is TGTGCCAGCGTCAGCTCCTACGAG.

There are many counts of this clone. The read gets to within 3 residues of the CDR3 end, and the germline J gene fills in the rest. The chain carries TRBV7-2 and TRBJ2-5; either TRBD1 or TRBD2 may supply D (6 bases each). The CDR3 is 14 residues long. Trimming removed 8 bases at V and 3 bases at J, with 16 bases between. Germline V gives CDR1 SGHTA, CDR2 FQGNSA. The sequenced CDR3 bases are TGTGCCAGCGAACGAGCGGAGGGGGAAGAGACC. This encodes CASERAEGEET. The complete CDR3 sequence is CASERAEGEETQYF.

With regard to this clone: With the read ending 3 residues before the CDR3 end, the germline J gene is used to fill in that end. V usage is TRBV7-6 and J usage is TRBJ2-1; TRBD2 aligns across 8 bases. Trimming cost V 1 base and J 3 bases; bases outside gene matches: 5. The CDR3 loop spans 16 amino acids. Germline-derived CDR1 and CDR2 are SGHVS and FNYEAQ. Incomplete CDR3 DNA: TGTGCCAGCAGCTTAGAGACGGGAGGGGGCTACAATGAG. This gives the protein CASSLETGGGYNE. The whole CDR3 protein is CASSLETGGGYNEQFF.

There are many counts of this clone. An end of the junction differs from the germline gene, which may be a read error. The CDR3 extends 3 residues past the end of the read, so its final part is completed from the germline J gene. This rearrangement joins TRBV6-1 to TRBJ2-3, with TRBD1 matching 7 bases. From germline, CDR1 is MNHNS and CDR2 SASEGT. The CDR3 runs 15 residues. The CDR3 sequence: CASSERGQITETQYF. The sequenced CDR3 bases are TGTGCCAGCAGTGAAAGGGGACAGATTACAGAGACG.